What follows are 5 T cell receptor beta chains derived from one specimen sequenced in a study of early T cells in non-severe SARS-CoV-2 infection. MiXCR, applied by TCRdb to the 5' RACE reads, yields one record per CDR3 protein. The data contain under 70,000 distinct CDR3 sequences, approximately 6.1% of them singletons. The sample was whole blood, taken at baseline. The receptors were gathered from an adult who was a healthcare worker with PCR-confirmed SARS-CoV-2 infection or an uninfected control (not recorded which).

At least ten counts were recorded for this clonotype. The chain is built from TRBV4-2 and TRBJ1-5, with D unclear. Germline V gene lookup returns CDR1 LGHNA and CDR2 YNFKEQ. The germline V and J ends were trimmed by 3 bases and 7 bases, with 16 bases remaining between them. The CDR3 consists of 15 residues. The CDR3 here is CASSQHGAVGQPQHF. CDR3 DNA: TGTGCCAGCAGCCAGCACGGAGCTGTAGGACAGCCCCAGCATTTT.

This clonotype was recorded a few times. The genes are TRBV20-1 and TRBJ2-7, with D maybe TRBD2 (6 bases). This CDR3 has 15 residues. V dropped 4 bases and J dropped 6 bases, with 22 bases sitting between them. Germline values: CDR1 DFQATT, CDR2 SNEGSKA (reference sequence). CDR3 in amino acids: CSAIEAAGRWAEQYF. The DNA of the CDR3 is TGCAGTGCTATAGAGGCGGCGGGAAGGTGGGCCGAGCAGTACTTC.

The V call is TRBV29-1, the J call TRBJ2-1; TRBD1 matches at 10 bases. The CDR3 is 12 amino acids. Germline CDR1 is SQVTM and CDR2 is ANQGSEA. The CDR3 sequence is CSATGGENEQFF. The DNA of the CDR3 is TGCAGTGCGACAGGGGGCGAGAATGAGCAGTTCTTC.

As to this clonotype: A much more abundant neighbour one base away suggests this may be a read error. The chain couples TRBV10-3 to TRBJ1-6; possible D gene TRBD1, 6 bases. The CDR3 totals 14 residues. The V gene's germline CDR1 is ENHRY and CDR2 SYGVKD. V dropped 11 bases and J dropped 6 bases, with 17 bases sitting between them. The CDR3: CADGRGEINSPLHF. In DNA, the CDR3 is TGTGCCGACGGCAGGGGCGAGATTAATTCACCCCTCCACTTT.

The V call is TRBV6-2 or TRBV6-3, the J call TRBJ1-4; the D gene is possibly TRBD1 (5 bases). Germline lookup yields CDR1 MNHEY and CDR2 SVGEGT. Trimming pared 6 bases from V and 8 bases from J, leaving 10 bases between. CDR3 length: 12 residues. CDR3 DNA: TGTGCCAGCAGACGCCGACAGGAAAAACTGTTTTTT. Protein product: CASRRRQEKLFF.